This TCR beta chain was found in a study of T cell responses to AZD1222 COVID-19 vaccine (dated by TCRdb to the early 2020s). Context from the whole study: TCR sequencing was performed for more than 230 trial participants, of whom 200 to 210 were given two doses of AZD1222 and around 25 were given two doses of MenACWY control vaccine. Trial participants were enrolled into age subgroups of 18-55, 56-69 and 70-plus years, which contained about 150, 27 and 61 TCR-sequenced participants, respectively. Broader findings and caveats from the paper: Participants were mostly white British and included more females than males, and it was suggested by the authors that clonal diversity may have been underestimated. Because no day 14 peak-response samples were available, repertoires were characterized only after the peak T cell response. CD4 TCRs associated with the vaccine covered the entire spike protein, and the dominant responses were in regions 160-218 and 743-854. In the small 56-69-year group, the increase in depth fell short of significance, most likely because of low power. Conclusions about previously exposed vaccinees are limited because only six or seven AZD1222 recipients were SARS-CoV-2 seropositive at baseline. After two AZD1222 doses, both the breadth and the depth of spike-specific TCRs were significantly higher than at day 0 and than in MenACWY recipients. Reportedly, almost half of the unique spike-specific TCRs recognized epitopes lying outside the regions that are mutated in the B.1.351 and B.1.1.7 variants.

Trimming takes 6 bases from V and 4 bases from J, and the germline ends sit 12 bases apart. From the germline V gene, CDR1 is WSHSY and CDR2 is SAAADI. Inclusive of the bounding cysteine and phenylalanine, the CDR3 is 13 residues long. Only CDR3 DNA remains: 39 bases, in frame from the first base. The time point label on this specimen signifies: baseline before first vaccination. This sample's treatment or condition label indicates: meningococcal conjugate vaccine given as trial control. Vaccinee samples were obtained from the UK trials COV001 and COV002, which included a single-blind randomized controlled phase 2/3 trial of AZD1222 (ChAdOx1 nCoV-19) in healthy adults. For TCRbeta chain sequencing, PBMC samples from trial participants were taken at day 0 and at day 28 after the second dose. The table lists this clone with a count of one. The target of this receptor is not known. There are no base qualities to consult, and no much larger clone falls within one base.

The CDR3 regions of human TCRbeta chains were analyzed by immunosequencing. Processing in the source paper ran as follows. Repertoire TCRs were checked for matches against a reference library of SARS-CoV-2-specific TCRs that had been generated using the MIRA antigen-specificity platform. Breadth was defined as the fraction of unique TCRs that were SARS-CoV-2-associated. Depth was defined as the fraction of total T cells that were SARS-CoV-2-associated. Using the MIRA data, each spike-specific TCR was assigned both to the spike region to which the TCR was reactive and to a CD4 or CD8 class. Log10-transformed breadth and depth values were compared by one-way ANOVA with Sidak's multiple comparisons tests. In its TCRdb copy, this immuneACCESS table keeps in-frame sequences only and misses some clones. Where compared with another copy, unresolved V genes explain less than half of these, and the others have no known cause. That table is the source of V, J and clone size, and D and trimming were worked out from the DNA. The sample records about 150,000 clones, 86% of which are singletons. Roughly 5.8% of the sample goes to the ten largest clones.

The clonotype comes from an adult in good health. Rearrangement joined TRBV10-2 to TRBJ1-2; a weak D assignment points to TRBD1 (5 bases agree). The sample here was peripheral blood, taken on day 0 of MenACWY control vaccination. The CDR3 amino acid sequence is: CASSADRSYGYTF. The DNA reads TGCGCCAGCAGCGCTGACAGATCCTATGGCTACACCTTC.